The next 30 T cell receptor beta chains were all read from a single sample in a study of neoadjuvant anti-PD-1 for oral cavity cancer. Noted time point: after neoadjuvant nivolumab, at surgical resection. Data came from immunoSEQ multiplex PCR; TCRdb stores just in-frame clones and leaves some out. The table lists over 10,000 clones, roughly two thirds of them singletons. The sample here was PBMCs, taken after nivolumab (anti-PD-1) treatment. Receptors were obtained from a person between 40 and 79 years old with oral cavity squamous cell carcinoma.

The chain couples TRBV6-4 to TRBJ1-1, with TRBD1 as a possible D gene (6 bases). Germline CDR1 is MRHNA and CDR2 is SNTAGT. The V end was cut by 3 bases, the J end by 3 bases, with 11 bases between. This CDR3 spans 14 amino acids. CDR3 sequence reads: CASSETGLYTEAFF. In DNA form, the CDR3 reads TGTGCCAGCAGTGAGACAGGACTATACACTGAAGCTTTCTTT.

The genes are TRBV6-5 and TRBJ2-7; the match to TRBD1 covers 9 bases. CDR3 length: 14 amino acids. Germline CDR1 and CDR2: MNHEY and SVGAGI. J lost 3 bases, V lost 7 bases, and 7 bases had no gene match. DNA of the CDR3: TGTGCCAGCACTCCGGGACAGGGAGTCTACGAGCAGTACTTC. This codes for CASTPGQGVYEQYF.

V and J are TRBV4-1 and TRBJ2-3, with D maybe TRBD2 (6 bases). Trimming left V 1 base short and J 0 bases short, with 14 bases between. This CDR3 is 17 amino acids long. The germline V gene has CDR1 MGHRA and CDR2 YSYEKL. CDR3 in amino acids: CASSQGGRGPSTDTQYF. The CDR3 coding sequence is TGCGCCAGCAGCCAAGGAGGGCGGGGCCCTAGCACAGATACGCAGTATTTT.

The chain employs TRBV6-5 and TRBJ2-2; D not resolved. Germline lookup yields CDR1 MNHEY and CDR2 SVGAGI. V was trimmed by 2 bases and J by 1 base, leaving 5 bases between them. The CDR3 spans 14 residues. DNA of the CDR3: TGTGCCAGCAGTTACGGGAAGAACACCGGGGAGCTGTTTTTT. This sequence encodes CASSYGKNTGELFF.

The chain employs TRBV7-3 and TRBJ2-3; no clear D gene. The CDR3 is 17 amino acids. The V gene's germline CDR1 is SGHTA and CDR2 FQGTGA. Between the trimmed V and J ends, which lost 5 bases and 3 bases, there was a span of 21 bases. This CDR3 reads CASSLTSDIVGTDTQYF. CDR3 nucleotide sequence: TGTGCCAGCAGCCTCACCTCTGACATTGTCGGGACAGATACGCAGTATTTT.

This clone was found a few times. The CDR3 loop reads CSVRTTLEQFF. The CDR3, as DNA: TGCAGCGTCCGGACCACCTTGGAGCAGTTCTTC. The chain recombines TRBV29-1 with TRBJ2-1; D unclear. CDR3 length: 11 residues. Germline V gives CDR1 SQVTM, CDR2 ANQGSEA. The V end lost 6 bases, the J end lost 10 bases, and 13 bases lay between the germline ends.

The chain has TRBV5-1 and TRBJ2-2; 8 bases map to TRBD1. Germline loops: CDR1 SGHRS, CDR2 YFSETQ. This CDR3 is 13 amino acids long. J gave up 7 bases and V 3 bases, and 2 bases lay outside the gene matches. CDR3 coding DNA: TGCGCCAGCAGCTACAGGGGGTTCGGGGAGCTGTTTTTT. It yields the protein CASSYRGFGELFF.

The chain links TRBV6-5 to TRBJ2-5; weak D call: TRBD2 (6 bases). The V and J ends lost 2 bases and 6 bases respectively, with 13 bases between them. The V gene's germline CDR1 is MNHEY and CDR2 SVGAGI. The CDR3 totals 14 residues. CDR3 amino acids: CASSYLGGSKTQYF. In nucleotides, the CDR3 is TGTGCCAGCAGTTACCTTGGGGGGAGCAAGACCCAGTACTTC.

This chain joins TRBV5-1 and TRBJ2-3; 8 bases fit TRBD2. Looked up from germline, CDR1 is SGHRS and CDR2 is YFSETQ. The CDR3 is made up of 16 amino acids. The junction had 8 bases not matched to a gene; V was cut back by 1 base and J by 4 bases. CDR3 residues: CASSLWKAGDSDTQYF. The CDR3 nucleotides are TGCGCCAGCAGCTTGTGGAAAGCGGGAGACTCAGATACGCAGTATTTT.

This clone was counted between two and nine times. J is TRBJ2-2 and V is TRBV6-1, with D perhaps TRBD1 or TRBD2 (6 bases each). Germline assignment: CDR1 MNHNS and CDR2 SASEGT. V lost 4 bases, J lost 4 bases, and 13 bases lay in between. The CDR3 has 15 amino acids. DNA for the CDR3: TGTGCCAGCAGTGTAGAGGGGGGAGTCACCGGGGAGCTGTTTTTT. Translated, it gives CASSVEGGVTGELFF.

The chain recombines TRBV7-9 with TRBJ2-5; no clear D. Per the germline V gene, CDR1 is SEHNR and CDR2 is FQNEAQ (reference sequence). The CDR3 is 11 residues long. Trimming took 5 bases from V and 2 from J, leaving 3 bases between them. CDR3 sequence (DNA): TGTGCCAGCAGCCGACAAGAGACCCAGTACTTC. Encoded protein: CASSRQETQYF.

V usage is TRBV5-4 and J usage is TRBJ2-3, with TRBD2 matching 8 bases. V gave up 3 bases and J gave up 2 bases; unmatched junction bases: 8. The CDR3 has 16 residues. Germline loops: CDR1 SGHNT, CDR2 YYREEE (reference sequence). CDR3: CASSSGGAGTTDTQYF. CDR3 nucleotides: TGTGCCAGCAGCTCGGGGGGGGCGGGAACCACAGATACGCAGTATTTT.

This chain joins TRBV7-9 and TRBJ1-3; 11 bases line up with TRBD1. V shed 4 bases, J shed 0 bases, and the junction held 8 bases outside the gene matches. Germline V gives CDR1 SEHNR, CDR2 FQNEAQ (reference sequence). The CDR3 has 18 residues. The CDR3 DNA reads as TGTGCCAGCAGCTATCCGGGACAGGGGGTCTCCTCTGGAAACACCATATATTTT. This encodes CASSYPGQGVSSGNTIYF.

The genes are TRBV13 and TRBJ2-7, with D uncertain. Germline CDR1 and CDR2: PRHDT and FYEKMQ (reference sequence). The V gene lost 0 bases and the J gene lost 4 bases, with 16 bases spanning the gap. The CDR3 loop spans 16 amino acids. The CDR3 nucleotides are TGTGCCAGCAGCTTAGGCGCTGGGGATTTAAGTTACGAGCAGTACTTC. Protein product: CASSLGAGDLSYEQYF.

The chain carries TRBV5-1 and TRBJ2-1; possible D gene TRBD2, 5 bases. V shed 2 bases and J shed 2 bases, with 17 bases lying between them. There are 17 residues in the CDR3. Germline V CDR1 and CDR2: SGHRS, YFSETQ. CDR3 coding DNA: TGCGCCAGCAGCTTATTAGACCAAGGAGGAGCCTACAATGAGCAGTTCTTC. It encodes CASSLLDQGGAYNEQFF.

This chain joins TRBV5-6 and TRBJ1-1; D unresolved. Germline V CDR1 and CDR2: SGHDT, YYEEEE. This CDR3 is built from 16 residues. Deletions cut 3 bases from V and 3 bases from J, with 18 bases between. The CDR3 DNA sequence: TGTGCCAGCAGCTCTGACTGGGGAGTGGTTGACACTGAAGCTTTCTTT. Its protein product is CASSSDWGVVDTEAFF.

This sequence joins TRBV2 and TRBJ1-4, with TRBD1 matching over 9 bases. From germline, CDR1 is SNHLY and CDR2 FYNNEI. After removal of 11 bases from V and 4 bases from J, the junction contained 11 bases not matched to a gene. The CDR3 contains 15 residues. The CDR3 sequence is CAGAGNRGRNEKLFF. DNA of the CDR3: TGTGCCGGGGCGGGGAACAGGGGGCGTAATGAAAAACTGTTTTTT.

V gene TRBV6-5 combines with J gene TRBJ2-3; 8 bases agree with TRBD1. This CDR3 is built from 15 residues. The V gene's germline CDR1 is MNHEY and CDR2 SVGAGI. The junction had 7 bases not matched to a gene; V was cut back by 4 bases and J by 4 bases. Here the CDR3 DNA reads TGTGCCAGCAGTTCGGACAGGGTGAGGGCAGATACGCAGTATTTT. This translates into CASSSDRVRADTQYF.

This chain links TRBV27 with TRBJ1-2; D unclear. The germline gives CDR1 MNHEY, CDR2 SMNVEV (reference sequence). The CDR3 is 15 residues long. V shed 5 bases and J shed 2 bases, with 15 bases lying between them. The CDR3: CASSPLPPNNYGYTF. The CDR3 DNA is TGTGCCAGCAGTCCATTACCCCCCAACAACTATGGCTACACCTTC.

The V and J genes are TRBV6-4 and TRBJ2-3; D unresolved. Germline assignment: CDR1 MRHNA and CDR2 SNTAGT. Deletions cut 8 bases from V and 8 bases from J, with 17 bases between. This CDR3 region has 13 residues. The CDR3 loop is CASATLVGGTQYF. The CDR3 DNA reads TGTGCCAGCGCAACTCTGGTTGGTGGTACGCAGTATTTT.

The chain employs TRBV6-1 and TRBJ1-1; D possibly corresponds to TRBD1 (6 bases). The ends were cut back, 1 base at V and 4 bases at J, with 13 bases in the middle. This CDR3 has 15 residues. Germline V gives CDR1 MNHNS, CDR2 SASEGT. The CDR3 loop is CASSEVPGAGTEAFF. The DNA for the CDR3 is TGTGCCAGCAGTGAAGTTCCAGGGGCGGGCACTGAAGCTTTCTTT.

This chain joins TRBV7-8 and TRBJ2-7; 9 nucleotides align to TRBD1. In germline, CDR1 is SGHVS, CDR2 FQNEAQ. This CDR3 comprises 15 residues. After removal of 5 bases from V and 4 bases from J, the junction contained 9 bases not matched to a gene. The CDR3 loop reads CASSITGQGLYEQYF. CDR3 coding DNA: TGTGCCAGCAGCATCACGGGACAGGGATTGTACGAGCAGTACTTC. Combining the CDR3 with reference TRBV7-8 and TRBJ2-7 gives the whole variable domain GAGVSQSPRYKVAKRGQDVALRCDPISGHVSLFWYQQALGQGPEFLTYFQNEAQLDKSGLPSDRFFAERPEGSVSTLKIQRTQQEDSAVYLCASSITGQGLYEQYFGPGTRLTVT.

V usage is TRBV6-1 and J usage is TRBJ2-3, with a weak D call TRBD1 (6 bases). Germline lookup yields CDR1 MNHNS and CDR2 SASEGT. The germline V and J ends were trimmed by 2 bases and 0 bases, with 9 bases remaining between them. CDR3 length equals 15 residues. In nucleotides, the CDR3 is TGTGCCAGCAGTGAATCGCAGGGGAGCACAGATACGCAGTATTTT. Its protein is CASSESQGSTDTQYF.

This clone was counted once. This chain links TRBV4-1 with TRBJ2-1; 11 bases are shared with TRBD2. With 4 bases clipped from V and 0 bases from J, the junction kept 5 bases outside the gene matches. The CDR3 runs to 17 residues. Germline V CDR1 and CDR2: MGHRA, YSYEKL. CDR3 sequence (DNA): TGCGCCAGCAGCCGAAGCCTAGCGGGAGGCTCCTACAATGAGCAGTTCTTC. Translated: CASSRSLAGGSYNEQFF.

The chain employs TRBV9 and TRBJ2-6; 7 nucleotides match TRBD1. This CDR3 has 20 amino acids. With 1 base clipped from V and 2 bases from J, the junction kept 15 bases outside the gene matches. Germline V gene sequence: CDR1 SGDLS, CDR2 YYNGEE. This CDR3 is CASSVKGQTNLGAGANVLTF. DNA of the CDR3: TGTGCCAGCAGCGTAAAGGGACAGACAAACCTGGGGGCTGGGGCCAACGTCCTGACTTTC.

This clone was counted once. This chain uses TRBV6-6 with TRBJ1-1, with 8 bases aligning to TRBD1. V was clipped by 6 bases and J by 1 base; unmatched bases: 4. Germline CDR1 MNHNY, CDR2 SVGAGI (reference sequence). The CDR3 runs 14 residues. The CDR3 loop is CASSGQGENTEAFF. Here the CDR3 DNA reads TGTGCCAGCAGCGGACAGGGAGAGAACACTGAAGCTTTCTTT.

Regarding this clone: The junction does not match germline at one end; this may be a read error. The CDR3 nucleotides read TGTGCCAGCAGATTAGCGGGAGGTCCAGATACGCAGTATTTT. Protein product: CASRLAGGPDTQYF. The chain carries TRBV11-2 and TRBJ2-3; 10 nucleotides align to TRBD2. Germline lookup yields CDR1 SGHAT and CDR2 FQNNGV. The CDR3 runs 14 residues.

This chain uses TRBV11-2 with TRBJ1-2; D unresolved. Deletions cut 2 bases from V and 4 bases from J, with 8 bases between. CDR1 and CDR2 (germline): SGHAT, FQNNGV. This CDR3 spans 13 amino acids. CDR3 loop: CASSLRPVYGYTF. CDR3 in DNA: TGTGCCAGCAGCTTACGGCCAGTCTATGGCTACACCTTC.

The chain has TRBV5-1 and TRBJ1-6; D remains ambiguous. The CDR3 length is 18 residues. The V end lost 2 bases, the J end lost 0 bases, and 15 bases lay between the germline ends. CDR1 SGHRS and CDR2 YFSETQ come from the germline V gene. CDR3 loop: CASSLRTARSSYNSPLHF. In DNA form, the CDR3 reads TGCGCCAGCAGCTTACGAACGGCCCGCAGCTCCTATAATTCACCCCTCCACTTT. The variable domain in full, with the rest retrieved from reference TRBV5-1 and TRBJ1-6, is KAGVTQTPRYLIKTRGQQVTLSCSPISGHRSVSWYQQTPGQGLQFLFEYFSETQRNKGNFPGRFSGRQFSNSRSEMNVSTLELGDSALYLCASSLRTARSSYNSPLHFGNGTRLTVT.

CDR3 bases: TGTGCCAGCAGCCTAAACCTTGACAGCGAGCAGTACTTC. It is translated as CASSLNLDSEQYF. The chain employs TRBV7-9 and TRBJ2-7, with a tentative D call TRBD1 (5 bases). Germline values: CDR1 SEHNR, CDR2 FQNEAQ (reference sequence). V lost 5 bases and J lost 6, with 14 bases in between. This CDR3 has 13 residues.